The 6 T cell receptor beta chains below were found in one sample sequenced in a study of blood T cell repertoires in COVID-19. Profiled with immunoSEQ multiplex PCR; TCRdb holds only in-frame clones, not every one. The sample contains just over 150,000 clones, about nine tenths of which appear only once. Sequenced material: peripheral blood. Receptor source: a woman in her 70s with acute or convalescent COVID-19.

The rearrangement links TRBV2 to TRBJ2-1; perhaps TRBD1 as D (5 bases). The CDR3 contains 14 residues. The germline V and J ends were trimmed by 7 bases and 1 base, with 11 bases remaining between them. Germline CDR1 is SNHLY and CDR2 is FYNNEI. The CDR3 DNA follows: TGTGCCAGCACTATGGACACTTCCTACAATGAGCAGTTCTTC. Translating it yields CASTMDTSYNEQFF. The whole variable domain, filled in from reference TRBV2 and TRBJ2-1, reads EPEVTQTPSHQVTQMGQEVILRCVPISNHLYFYWYRQILGQKVEFLVSFYNNEISEKSEIFDDQFSVERPDGSNFTLKIRSTKLEDSAMYFCASTMDTSYNEQFFGPGTRLTVL.

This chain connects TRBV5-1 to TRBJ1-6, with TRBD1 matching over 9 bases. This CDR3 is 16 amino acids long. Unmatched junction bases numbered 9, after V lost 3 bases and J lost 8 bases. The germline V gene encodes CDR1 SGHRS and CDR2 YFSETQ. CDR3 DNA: TGCGCCAGCAGCTCCCCACAGGGGGCTGACGATTCACCCCTCCACTTT. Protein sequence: CASSSPQGADDSPLHF.

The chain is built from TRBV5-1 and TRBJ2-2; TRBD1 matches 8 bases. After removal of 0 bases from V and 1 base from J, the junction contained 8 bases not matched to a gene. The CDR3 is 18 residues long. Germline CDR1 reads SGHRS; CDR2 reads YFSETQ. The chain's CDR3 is CASSLAGLGTGNTGELFF. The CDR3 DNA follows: TGCGCCAGCAGCTTGGCCGGATTGGGGACAGGGAACACCGGGGAGCTGTTTTTT.

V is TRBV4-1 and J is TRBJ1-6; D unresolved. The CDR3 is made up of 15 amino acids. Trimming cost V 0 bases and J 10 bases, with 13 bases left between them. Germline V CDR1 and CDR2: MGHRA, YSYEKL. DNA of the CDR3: TGCGCCAGCAGCCAAGAAGGATCAGTGGGCTCACCCCTCCACTTT. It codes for CASSQEGSVGSPLHF.

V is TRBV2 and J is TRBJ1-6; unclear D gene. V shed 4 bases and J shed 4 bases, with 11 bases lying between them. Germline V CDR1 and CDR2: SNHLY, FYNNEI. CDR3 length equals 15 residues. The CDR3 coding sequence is TGTGCCAGCAGTGTACGGTTTCCTTATAATTCACCCCTCCACTTT. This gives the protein CASSVRFPYNSPLHF.

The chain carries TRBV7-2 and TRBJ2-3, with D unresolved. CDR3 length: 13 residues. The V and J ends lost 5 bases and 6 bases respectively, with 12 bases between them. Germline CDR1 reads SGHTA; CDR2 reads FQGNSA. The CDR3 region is CASSLTWADTQYF. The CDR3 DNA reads TGTGCCAGCAGCCTCACCTGGGCGGATACGCAGTATTTT.